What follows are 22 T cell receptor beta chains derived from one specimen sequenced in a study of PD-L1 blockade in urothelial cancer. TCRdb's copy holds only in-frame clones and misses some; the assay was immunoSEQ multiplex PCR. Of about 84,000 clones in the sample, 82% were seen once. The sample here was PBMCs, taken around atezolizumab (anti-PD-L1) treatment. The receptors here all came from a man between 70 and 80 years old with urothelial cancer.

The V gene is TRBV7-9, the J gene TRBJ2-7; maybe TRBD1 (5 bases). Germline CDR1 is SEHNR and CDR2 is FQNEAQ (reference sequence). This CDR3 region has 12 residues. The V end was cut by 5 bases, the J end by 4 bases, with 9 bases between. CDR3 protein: CASSQTVYEQYF. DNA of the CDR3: TGTGCCAGCAGCCAGACAGTATACGAGCAGTACTTC.

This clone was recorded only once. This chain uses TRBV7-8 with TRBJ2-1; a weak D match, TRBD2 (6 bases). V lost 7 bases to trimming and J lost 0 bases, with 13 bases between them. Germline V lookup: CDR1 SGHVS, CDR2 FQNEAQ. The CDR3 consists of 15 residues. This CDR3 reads CASTLSGYSYNEQFF. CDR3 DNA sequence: TGTGCCAGCACCCTAAGCGGGTACTCCTACAATGAGCAGTTCTTC.

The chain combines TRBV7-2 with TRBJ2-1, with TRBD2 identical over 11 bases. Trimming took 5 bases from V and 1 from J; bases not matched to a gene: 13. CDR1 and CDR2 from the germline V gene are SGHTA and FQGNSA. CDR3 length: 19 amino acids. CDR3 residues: CASSPRGLAGGDSYNEQFF. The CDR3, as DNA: TGTGCCAGCAGCCCGAGGGGTCTAGCGGGAGGCGATTCCTACAATGAGCAGTTCTTC.

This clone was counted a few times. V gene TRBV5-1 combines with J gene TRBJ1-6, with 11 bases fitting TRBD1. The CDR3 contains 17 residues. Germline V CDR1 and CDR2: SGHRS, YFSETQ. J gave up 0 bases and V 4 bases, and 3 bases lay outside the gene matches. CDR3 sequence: CASSIGQGASYNSPLHF. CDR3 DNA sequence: TGCGCCAGCAGCATTGGACAGGGGGCCTCCTATAATTCACCCCTCCACTTT.

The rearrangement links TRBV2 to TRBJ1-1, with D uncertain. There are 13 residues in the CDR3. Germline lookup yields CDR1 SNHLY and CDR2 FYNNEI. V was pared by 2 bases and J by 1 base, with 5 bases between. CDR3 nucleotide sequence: TGTGCCAGCAGTGAACTCCCGAACACTGAAGCTTTCTTT. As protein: CASSELPNTEAFF.

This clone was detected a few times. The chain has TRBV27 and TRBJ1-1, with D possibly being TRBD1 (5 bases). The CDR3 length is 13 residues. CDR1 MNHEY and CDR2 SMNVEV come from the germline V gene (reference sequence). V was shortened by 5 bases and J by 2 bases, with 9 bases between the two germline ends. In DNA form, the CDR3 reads TGTGCCAGCAGTAAACAGGTTAACACTGAAGCTTTCTTT. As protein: CASSKQVNTEAFF.

The CDR3 DNA follows: TGTGCCAGTAGTATACCGGGACAGGGTGAGCGCACCATATATTTT. It yields the protein CASSIPGQGERTIYF. The chain links TRBV19 to TRBJ1-3, with 9 bases that match TRBD1. The V segment lost 2 bases and the J segment 9 bases; nucleotides outside the gene matches: 8. The CDR3 runs 15 residues. The germline gives CDR1 LNHDA, CDR2 SQIVND (reference sequence).

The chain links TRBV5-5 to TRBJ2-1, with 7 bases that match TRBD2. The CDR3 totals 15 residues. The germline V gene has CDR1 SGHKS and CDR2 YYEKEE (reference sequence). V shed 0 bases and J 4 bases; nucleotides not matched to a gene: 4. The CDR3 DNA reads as TGTGCCAGCAGCTTGGACGGGGGGATATACAATGAGCAGTTCTTC. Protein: CASSLDGGIYNEQFF. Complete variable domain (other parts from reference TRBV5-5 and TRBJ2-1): DAGVTQSPTHLIKTRGQQVTLRCSPISGHKSVSWYQQVLGQGPQFIFQYYEKEERGRGNFPDRFSARQFPNYSSELNVNALLLGDSALYLCASSLDGGIYNEQFFGPGTRLTVL.

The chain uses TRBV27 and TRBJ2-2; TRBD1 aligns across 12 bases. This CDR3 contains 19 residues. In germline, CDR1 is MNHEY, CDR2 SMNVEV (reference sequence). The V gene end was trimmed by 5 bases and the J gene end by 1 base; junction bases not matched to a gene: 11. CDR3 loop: CASSQGTGGLNLNTGELFF. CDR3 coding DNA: TGTGCCAGCAGTCAAGGGACAGGGGGCCTCAACTTGAACACCGGGGAGCTGTTTTTT.

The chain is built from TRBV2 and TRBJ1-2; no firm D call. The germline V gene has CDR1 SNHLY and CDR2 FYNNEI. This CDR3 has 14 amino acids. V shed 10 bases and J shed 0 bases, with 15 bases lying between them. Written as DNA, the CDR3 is TGTGCCACCCACCAGGAGGTAGCTAACTATGGCTACACCTTC. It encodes CATHQEVANYGYTF.

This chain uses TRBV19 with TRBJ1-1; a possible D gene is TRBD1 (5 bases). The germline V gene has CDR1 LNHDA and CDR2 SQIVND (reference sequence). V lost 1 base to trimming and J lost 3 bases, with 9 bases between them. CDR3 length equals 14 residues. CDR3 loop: CASSIGGGYTEAFF. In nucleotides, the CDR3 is TGTGCCAGTAGTATAGGGGGGGGATACACTGAAGCTTTCTTT.

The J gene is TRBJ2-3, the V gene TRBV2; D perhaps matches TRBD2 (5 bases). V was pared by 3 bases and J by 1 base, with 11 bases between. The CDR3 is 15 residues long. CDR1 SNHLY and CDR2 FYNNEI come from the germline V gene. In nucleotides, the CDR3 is TGTGCCAGCAGTGATGTACGGCGGGGCACAGATACGCAGTATTTT. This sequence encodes CASSDVRRGTDTQYF. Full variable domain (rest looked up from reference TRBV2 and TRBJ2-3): EPEVTQTPSHQVTQMGQEVILRCVPISNHLYFYWYRQILGQKVEFLVSFYNNEISEKSEIFDDQFSVERPDGSNFTLKIRSTKLEDSAMYFCASSDVRRGTDTQYFGPGTRLTVL.

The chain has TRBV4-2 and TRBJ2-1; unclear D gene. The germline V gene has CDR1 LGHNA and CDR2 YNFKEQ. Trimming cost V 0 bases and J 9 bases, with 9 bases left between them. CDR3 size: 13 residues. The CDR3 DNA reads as TGTGCCAGCAGCCAAGATCCGAGCCGTGAGCAGTTCTTC. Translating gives CASSQDPSREQFF.

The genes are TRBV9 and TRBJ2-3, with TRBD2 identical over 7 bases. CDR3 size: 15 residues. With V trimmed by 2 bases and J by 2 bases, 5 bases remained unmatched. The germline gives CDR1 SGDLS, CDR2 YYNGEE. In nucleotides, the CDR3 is TGTGCCAGCAGCGTGGCTAGCGGTCACACAGATACGCAGTATTTT. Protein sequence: CASSVASGHTDTQYF.

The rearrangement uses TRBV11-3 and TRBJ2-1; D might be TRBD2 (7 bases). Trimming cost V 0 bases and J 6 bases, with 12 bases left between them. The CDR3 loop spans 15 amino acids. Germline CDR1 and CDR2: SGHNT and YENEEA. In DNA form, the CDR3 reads TGTGCCAGCAGCTTAGAAGGGGCGGGGGCCAATGAGCAGTTCTTC. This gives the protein CASSLEGAGANEQFF.

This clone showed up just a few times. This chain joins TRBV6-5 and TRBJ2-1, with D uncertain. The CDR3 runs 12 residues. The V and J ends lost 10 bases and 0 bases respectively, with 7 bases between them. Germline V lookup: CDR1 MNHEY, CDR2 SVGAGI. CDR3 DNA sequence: TGTGCCACCCGTTTCTCCTACAATGAGCAGTTCTTC. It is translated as CATRFSYNEQFF.

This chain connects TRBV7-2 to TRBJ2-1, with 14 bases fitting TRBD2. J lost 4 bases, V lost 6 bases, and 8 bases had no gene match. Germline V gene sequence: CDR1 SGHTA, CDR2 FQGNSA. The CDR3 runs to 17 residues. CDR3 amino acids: CASRSGLAGETYNEQFF. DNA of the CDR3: TGTGCCAGCAGGTCGGGACTAGCGGGAGAAACATACAATGAGCAGTTCTTC.

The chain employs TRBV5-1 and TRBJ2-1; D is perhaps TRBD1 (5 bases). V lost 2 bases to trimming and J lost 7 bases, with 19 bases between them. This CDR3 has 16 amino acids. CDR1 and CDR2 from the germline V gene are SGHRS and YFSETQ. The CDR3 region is CASSLGVVGARNEQFF. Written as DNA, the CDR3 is TGCGCCAGCAGCTTAGGGGTCGTGGGCGCGAGGAATGAGCAGTTCTTC.

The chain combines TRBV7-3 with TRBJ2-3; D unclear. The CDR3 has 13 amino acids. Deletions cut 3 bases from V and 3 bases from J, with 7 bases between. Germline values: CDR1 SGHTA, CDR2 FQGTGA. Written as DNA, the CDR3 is TGTGCCAGCAGCTTGGTGCGTACAGATACGCAGTATTTT. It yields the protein CASSLVRTDTQYF.

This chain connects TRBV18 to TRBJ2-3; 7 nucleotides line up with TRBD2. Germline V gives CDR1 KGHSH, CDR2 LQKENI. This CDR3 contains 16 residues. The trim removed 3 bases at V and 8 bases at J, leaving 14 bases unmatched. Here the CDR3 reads CASSPDPSGMGGTQYF. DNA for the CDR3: TGTGCCAGCTCACCCGATCCTAGCGGAATGGGGGGTACGCAGTATTTT.

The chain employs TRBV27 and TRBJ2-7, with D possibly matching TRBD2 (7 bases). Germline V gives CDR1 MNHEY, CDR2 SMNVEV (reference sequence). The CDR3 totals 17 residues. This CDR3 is CASQEGGGPTRSYEQYF. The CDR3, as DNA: TGTGCTAGCCAGGAGGGGGGAGGGCCTACCCGCTCCTACGAGCAGTACTTC.

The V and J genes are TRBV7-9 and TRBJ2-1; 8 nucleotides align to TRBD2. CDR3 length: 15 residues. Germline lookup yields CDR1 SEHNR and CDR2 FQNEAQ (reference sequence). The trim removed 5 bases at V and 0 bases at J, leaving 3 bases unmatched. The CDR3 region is CASSPSGSSYNEQFF. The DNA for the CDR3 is TGTGCCAGCAGCCCCAGCGGGAGCTCCTACAATGAGCAGTTCTTC.